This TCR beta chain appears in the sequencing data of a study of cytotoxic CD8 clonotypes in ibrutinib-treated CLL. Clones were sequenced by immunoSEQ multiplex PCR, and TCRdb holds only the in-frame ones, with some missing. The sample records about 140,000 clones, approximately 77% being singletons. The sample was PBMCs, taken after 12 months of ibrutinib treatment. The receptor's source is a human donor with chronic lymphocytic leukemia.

CDR3 loop: CASSLGAWGPDEAFF. The DNA for the CDR3 is TGCGCCAGCAGCTTGGGGGCGTGGGGGCCAGATGAAGCTTTCTTT. V usage is TRBV5-1 and J usage is TRBJ1-1; TRBD1 might be the D (6 bases). The CDR3 consists of 15 residues. The V gene's germline CDR1 is SGHRS and CDR2 YFSETQ. V was clipped by 0 bases and J by 7 bases, with 16 bases between them.